Each of the 19 T cell receptor beta chains below was sequenced from the same sample in a study of high-grade serous ovarian cancer treatment subgroups. Clones were read by immunoSEQ multiplex PCR, and TCRdb kept only the in-frame ones, dropping some. Among several thousand clones listed, around 75% were seen once. The tumor samples were collected prior to definitive surgery or chemotherapy. Input material: tumor tissue. These receptors were obtained from a human donor with high-grade serous ovarian cancer.

This chain connects TRBV29-1 to TRBJ1-1; D is unresolved. The V gene lost 8 bases and the J gene lost 1 base, with 8 bases spanning the gap. There are 11 residues in the CDR3. Germline V lookup: CDR1 SQVTM, CDR2 ANQGSEA. CDR3 sequence reads: CSYRENTEAFF. For the CDR3, the DNA is TGCAGCTATAGAGAGAACACTGAAGCTTTCTTT.

The rearrangement uses TRBV5-6 and TRBJ1-6; tentatively, D is TRBD1 (6 bases). V shed 2 bases and J shed 7 bases, with 19 bases lying between them. Germline V lookup: CDR1 SGHDT, CDR2 YYEEEE. This CDR3 contains 17 residues. The CDR3 nucleotides are TGTGCCAGCAGCTTTAGTTTGGATAGAACAGGGAATTCACCCCTCCACTTT. It codes for CASSFSLDRTGNSPLHF.

J is TRBJ1-1 and V is TRBV9; D gene unclear. The CDR3 has 13 amino acids. Germline V lookup: CDR1 SGDLS, CDR2 YYNGEE. Deletions cut 4 bases from V and 3 bases from J, with 10 bases between. DNA of the CDR3: TGTGCCAGCAGCCAGTCGGGGTACACTGAAGCTTTCTTT. Its protein product is CASSQSGYTEAFF.

The chain has TRBV7-2 and TRBJ1-1; TRBD1 agrees at 8 bases. The CDR3 is 14 residues long. Unmatched junction bases numbered 8, after V lost 5 bases and J lost 6 bases. Germline CDR1 SGHTA, CDR2 FQGNSA. CDR3: CASSIQGAISEAFF. The CDR3 coding sequence is TGTGCCAGCAGCATTCAGGGGGCGATTTCTGAAGCTTTCTTT.

The chain has TRBV15 and TRBJ2-2; perhaps TRBD1 as D (5 bases). This CDR3 spans 17 amino acids. Germline loops: CDR1 LNHNV, CDR2 YYDKDF (reference sequence). V was shortened by 0 bases and J by 0 bases, with 11 bases between the two germline ends. CDR3 residues: CATSRDLLTANTGELFF. DNA for the CDR3: TGTGCCACCAGCAGAGACCTCTTGACAGCGAACACCGGGGAGCTGTTTTTT.

The V call is TRBV6-4, the J call TRBJ2-3; 9 bases agree with TRBD2. The germline V gene encodes CDR1 MRHNA and CDR2 SNTAGT. There are 15 residues in the CDR3. The J segment lost 1 base and the V segment lost 3 bases, leaving 2 bases of the junction unmatched. In DNA form, the CDR3 reads TGTGCCAGCAGTGAATCTAGCGGGGGCACAGATACGCAGTATTTT. It translates to CASSESSGGTDTQYF.

The chain links TRBV7-6 to TRBJ1-3, with TRBD1 as a possible D gene (5 bases). Germline V gives CDR1 SGHVS, CDR2 FNYEAQ. V was shortened by 0 bases and J by 8 bases, with 14 bases between the two germline ends. The length of the CDR3 is 15 residues. CDR3 loop: CASSLARQGGDTIYF. CDR3 sequence (DNA): TGTGCCAGCAGCTTAGCGCGGCAGGGTGGCGACACCATATATTTT.

V gene TRBV18 combines with J gene TRBJ1-1; a weak D match, TRBD1 (6 bases). The CDR3 totals 13 residues. Trimming cost V 4 bases and J 8 bases, with 14 bases left between them. Germline lookup yields CDR1 KGHSH and CDR2 LQKENI. The CDR3 sequence is CASSRTQGIEAFF. CDR3 sequence (DNA): TGTGCCAGCTCACGTACTCAGGGGATAGAAGCTTTCTTT.

The rearrangement links TRBV7-9 to TRBJ2-7; 7 positions agree with TRBD1. The germline V gene has CDR1 SEHNR and CDR2 FQNEAQ (reference sequence). V gave up 6 bases and J gave up 1 base; unmatched junction bases: 6. CDR3 size: 14 residues. The CDR3 region is CASSLLGQSYEQYF. CDR3 nucleotides: TGTGCCAGCAGTCTCCTGGGACAGTCCTACGAGCAGTACTTC.

This rearrangement joins TRBV11-2 to TRBJ2-5; tentative D call: TRBD1 (6 bases). This CDR3 region has 15 residues. Trimming shortened V by 1 base and J by 11 bases, and 20 bases separated the two germline ends. Germline V lookup: CDR1 SGHAT, CDR2 FQNNGV. Here the CDR3 reads CASSLGPGVAWEQYF. CDR3 nucleotide sequence: TGTGCCAGCAGCTTAGGCCCAGGGGTGGCTTGGGAGCAGTACTTC.

The rearrangement uses TRBV5-6 and TRBJ2-1, with TRBD2 identical over 8 bases. V lost 0 bases to trimming and J lost 4 bases; unmatched junction nucleotides: 3. From germline, CDR1 is SGHDT and CDR2 YYEEEE. CDR3 length: 15 residues. This CDR3 reads CASSLVSSGYNEQFF. CDR3 DNA sequence: TGTGCCAGCAGCTTGGTATCTAGCGGGTACAATGAGCAGTTCTTC. Full variable domain (missing parts from reference TRBV5-6 and TRBJ2-1): DAGVTQSPTHLIKTRGQQVTLRCSPKSGHDTVSWYQQALGQGPQFIFQYYEEEERQRGNFPDRFSGHQFPNYSSELNVNALLLGDSALYLCASSLVSSGYNEQFFGPGTRLTVL.

This clone was seen a few times. V gene TRBV30 combines with J gene TRBJ1-6, with TRBD1 as a possible D gene (5 bases). Trimming removed 3 bases at V and 12 bases at J, with 12 bases between. The CDR3 spans 12 residues. From germline, CDR1 is GTSNPN and CDR2 SVGIG (reference sequence). CDR3 DNA sequence: TGTGCCTGGAGAAAACAGGCTCTACCCCTCCACTTT. Amino acid sequence: CAWRKQALPLHF.

The rearrangement uses TRBV28 and TRBJ1-4; 8 nucleotides align to TRBD1. V shed 6 bases, J shed 3 bases, and the junction held 12 bases outside the gene matches. CDR1 MDHEN and CDR2 SYDVKM come from the germline V gene. This CDR3 has 17 residues. CDR3 in DNA: TGTGCCAGCAGCCCTCCAGGGGGCGGAACATCTAATGAAAAACTGTTTTTT. It specifies CASSPPGGGTSNEKLFF.

By frequency in the sample, this clone is medium-sized. The chain links TRBV4-2 to TRBJ2-1; 7 nucleotides agree with TRBD1. V shed 0 bases, J shed 5 bases, and the junction held 7 bases outside the gene matches. This CDR3 contains 16 residues. Per the germline V gene, CDR1 is LGHNA and CDR2 is YNFKEQ. In nucleotides, the CDR3 is TGTGCCAGCAGCCAAGATCTAAACAGGGGCAACAATGAGCAGTTCTTC. It translates to CASSQDLNRGNNEQFF.

The V gene is TRBV6-5, the J gene TRBJ2-1; D not certain. Germline CDR1 MNHEY, CDR2 SVGAGI. Between the trimmed V and J ends, which lost 0 bases and 6 bases, there was a span of 12 bases. The CDR3 runs 15 residues. The CDR3 bases are TGTGCCAGCAGTTACTCGATACAGTCCGGCAATGAGCAGTTCTTC. Its protein is CASSYSIQSGNEQFF.

This rearrangement joins TRBV10-3 to TRBJ1-1; D remains ambiguous. With 6 bases removed from V and 1 base from J, the gap between germline ends came to 9 bases. CDR3 size: 13 residues. Germline-derived CDR1 and CDR2 are ENHRY and SYGVKD. The CDR3 sequence: CAISRTGNTEAFF. CDR3 bases: TGTGCCATCAGCCGGACGGGGAACACTGAAGCTTTCTTT.

This clone was seen a few times. The chain combines TRBV6-4 with TRBJ2-7; D may correspond to TRBD1 or TRBD2 (5 bases each). CDR1 and CDR2 (germline): MRHNA, SNTAGT. The V end lost 3 bases, the J end lost 1 base, and 7 bases lay between the germline ends. CDR3 length: 13 amino acids. The CDR3 reads CASSEGPSYEQYF. In DNA form, the CDR3 reads TGTGCCAGCAGTGAGGGACCTTCCTACGAGCAGTACTTC.

The table lists this clone with a few counts. The J gene is TRBJ2-7, the V gene TRBV4-1; tentatively, D is TRBD2 (6 bases). The V end was cut by 4 bases, the J end by 3 bases, with 10 bases between. This CDR3 comprises 13 residues. Germline CDR1 is MGHRA and CDR2 is YSYEKL. The CDR3 loop reads CASSLRGFYEQYF. The CDR3 DNA reads TGCGCCAGCAGCCTCCGGGGGTTCTACGAGCAGTACTTC.

V is TRBV29-1 and J is TRBJ2-5; D is possibly TRBD1 (5 bases). The germline V gene has CDR1 SQVTM and CDR2 ANQGSEA. V lost 4 bases and J lost 5, with 14 bases in between. The CDR3 has 13 residues. Here the CDR3 DNA reads TGCAGCGTTGTCAGTTGGCAGGGCGAGACCCAGTACTTC. This translates into CSVVSWQGETQYF.